The entry below describes one T cell receptor beta chain. What it binds is unknown. This record belongs to a study of glioma-infiltrating T cells after dendritic cell vaccination. General study points: Higher pretreatment TIL content predicted longer progression-free time and survival.

The V end lost 2 bases, the J end lost 4 bases, and 8 bases lay between the germline ends. The CDR3 loop spans 13 amino acids. The germline V gene has CDR1 MNHEY and CDR2 SVGAGI. Some clones are missing from TCRdb's copy, which holds only in-frame ones; the method was immunoSEQ multiplex PCR. The sample yields over 80,000 clones, about 90% seen once. The chain recombines TRBV6-5 with TRBJ1-1, with D unresolved. This sequence was found in a human donor with glioblastoma. The starting material was blood, obtained before dendritic cell vaccination. CDR3 in DNA: TGTGCCAGCAGTTACGGGCATCTCACTGAAGCTTTCTTT. This gives the protein CASSYGHLTEAFF.